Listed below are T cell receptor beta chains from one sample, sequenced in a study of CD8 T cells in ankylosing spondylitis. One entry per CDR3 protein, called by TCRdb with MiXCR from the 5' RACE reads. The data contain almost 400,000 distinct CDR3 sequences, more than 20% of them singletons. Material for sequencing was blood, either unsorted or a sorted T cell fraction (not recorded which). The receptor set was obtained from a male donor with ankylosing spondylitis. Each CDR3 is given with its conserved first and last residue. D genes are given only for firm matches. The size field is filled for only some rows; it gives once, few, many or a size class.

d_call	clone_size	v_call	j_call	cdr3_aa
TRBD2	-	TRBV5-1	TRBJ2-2	CASSLRAGGPTGELFF
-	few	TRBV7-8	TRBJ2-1	CASAAPNNEQFF
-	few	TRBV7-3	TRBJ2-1	CASSYSGSYNEQFF
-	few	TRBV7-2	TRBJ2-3	CASSLVQAADTQYF
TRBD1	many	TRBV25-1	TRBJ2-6	CASSPQGEAGANVLTF
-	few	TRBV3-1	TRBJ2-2	CASSQELSDSNTGELFF
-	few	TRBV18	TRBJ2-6	CASSYGQSGANVLTF
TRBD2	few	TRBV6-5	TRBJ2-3	CASSYVGLAGGVGSDTQYF
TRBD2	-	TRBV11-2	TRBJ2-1	CASSPAGNNEQFF
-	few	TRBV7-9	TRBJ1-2	CASSLAGEGYTF
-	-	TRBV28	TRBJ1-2	CASSLRITNYGYTF
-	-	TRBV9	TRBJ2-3	CASSVVGLARTDTQYF
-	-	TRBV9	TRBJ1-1	CASSVVGGSPEAFF
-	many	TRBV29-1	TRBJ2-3	CSVEDLLRVTQYF
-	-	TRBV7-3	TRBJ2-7	CASSLTGTTHEQYF
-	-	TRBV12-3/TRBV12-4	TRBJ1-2	CATARGPYGYTF
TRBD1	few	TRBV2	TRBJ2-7	CASKPELTGASYEQYF